Following are 15 T cell receptor beta chains from one sample sequenced in a study of blood T cell repertoires in COVID-19. Sequencing was performed with immunoSEQ multiplex PCR; in TCRdb, only in-frame clones are kept and a portion is missing. Of under 200,000 clones in the sample, 70% to 85% were seen once. Input material: peripheral blood. All receptors derive from a woman aged 80 or older with acute or convalescent COVID-19.

This clone came up a few times. The chain has TRBV7-9 and TRBJ2-7, with D unresolved. V was pared by 2 bases and J by 0 bases, with 5 bases between. Germline CDR1 is SEHNR and CDR2 is FQNEAQ (reference sequence). The CDR3 is 13 amino acids. The CDR3 nucleotides are TGTGCCAGCAGCTTACCTAGCTCCTACGAGCAGTACTTC. It specifies CASSLPSSYEQYF. Using reference TRBV7-9 and TRBJ2-7 for the parts outside the CDR3, the full variable domain is DTGVSQNPRHKITKRGQNVTFRCDPISEHNRLYWYRQTLGQGPEFLTYFQNEAQLEKSRLLSDRFSAERPKGSFSTLEIQRTEQGDSAMYLCASSLPSSYEQYFGPGTRLTVT.

The chain joins TRBV6-5 to TRBJ2-5, with D perhaps matching TRBD1 (6 bases). Per the germline V gene, CDR1 is MNHEY and CDR2 is SVGAGI. V was shortened by 8 bases and J by 5 bases, with 15 bases between the two germline ends. The CDR3 has 13 amino acids. The CDR3 nucleotides are TGTGCCAGCGCCGAAGGGGGAAAGGAGACCCAGTACTTC. It encodes CASAEGGKETQYF.

The chain combines TRBV7-2 with TRBJ2-1, with D possibly being TRBD1 (6 bases). V was pared by 5 bases and J by 10 bases, with 12 bases between. This CDR3 has 12 amino acids. CDR1 is SGHTA, CDR2 FQGNSA, per germline. The DNA of the CDR3 is TGTGCCAGCAGCCGCCCTGGGACAGAGCAGTTCTTC. Encoded protein: CASSRPGTEQFF.

V is TRBV4-1 and J is TRBJ2-3, with D possibly being TRBD2 (5 bases). Trimming stripped 0 bases from V and 0 bases from J, with 7 bases between. The CDR3 extends over 15 amino acids. CDR1 MGHRA and CDR2 YSYEKL come from the germline V gene. CDR3 loop: CASSQEPGSTDTQYF. The DNA of the CDR3 is TGCGCCAGCAGCCAAGAGCCGGGGAGCACAGATACGCAGTATTTT.

This chain connects TRBV30 to TRBJ2-5; D might be TRBD2 (5 bases). The germline V and J ends were trimmed by 0 bases and 5 bases, with 13 bases remaining between them. This CDR3 is built from 14 residues. The germline CDR1 and CDR2 sequences are GTSNPN and SVGIG (reference sequence). CDR3 bases: TGTGCCTGGAGTGTACACAGCGGACTGGAGACCCAGTACTTC. This sequence encodes CAWSVHSGLETQYF.

The chain links TRBV7-9 to TRBJ2-5, with 7 bases matching TRBD1. CDR3 length: 17 amino acids. The germline V gene encodes CDR1 SEHNR and CDR2 FQNEAQ (reference sequence). The trim removed 0 bases at V and 3 bases at J, leaving 10 bases unmatched. CDR3 amino acids: CASSLAETGLREETQYF. In nucleotides, the CDR3 is TGTGCCAGCAGCTTAGCTGAGACAGGGTTGCGGGAAGAGACCCAGTACTTC. The complete variable domain, with remaining parts taken from reference TRBV7-9 and TRBJ2-5, reads DTGVSQNPRHKITKRGQNVTFRCDPISEHNRLYWYRQTLGQGPEFLTYFQNEAQLEKSRLLSDRFSAERPKGSFSTLEIQRTEQGDSAMYLCASSLAETGLREETQYFGPGTRLLVL.

This chain connects TRBV19 to TRBJ1-2; D not certain. The germline CDR1 and CDR2 sequences are LNHDA and SQIVND (reference sequence). The CDR3 consists of 15 residues. With 3 bases removed from V and 0 bases from J, the gap between germline ends came to 11 bases. The CDR3 DNA sequence: TGTGCCAGTAGTATCCCGACTGAGGCTAACTATGGCTACACCTTC. Its translation is CASSIPTEANYGYTF.

The rearrangement links TRBV11-2 to TRBJ2-3; tentative D call: TRBD1 (6 bases). Germline CDR1 is SGHAT and CDR2 is FQNNGV. CDR3 length: 14 amino acids. Trimming removed 5 bases at V and 3 bases at J, with 12 bases between. CDR3 sequence: CASSPGVRTDTQYF. In DNA form, the CDR3 reads TGTGCCAGCAGCCCAGGGGTCCGAACAGATACGCAGTATTTT.

V and J are TRBV7-9 and TRBJ2-7; 11 bases map to TRBD1. Losses at the gene ends were 3 bases for V and 2 bases for J; bases not matched to a gene: 6. The CDR3 totals 16 residues. Germline V gives CDR1 SEHNR, CDR2 FQNEAQ (reference sequence). The CDR3 sequence: CASSFEWGQGAYEQYF. DNA of the CDR3: TGTGCCAGCAGCTTTGAGTGGGGACAGGGGGCCTACGAGCAGTACTTC.

The chain employs TRBV19 and TRBJ2-6; D is possibly TRBD2 (6 bases). Trimming took 7 bases from V and 0 from J, leaving 7 bases between them. This CDR3 region has 14 residues. CDR1 and CDR2 from the germline V gene are LNHDA and SQIVND (reference sequence). CDR3 sequence: CASKEGSGANVLTF. The CDR3 DNA follows: TGTGCCAGTAAGGAGGGCTCTGGGGCCAACGTCCTGACTTTC.

As regards this clone: This CDR3 is also generated by other DNA sequences in the sample. V and J are TRBV3-1 (or the pseudogene TRBV3-2) and TRBJ2-1, with 9 bases matching TRBD2. V lost 1 base, J lost 10 bases, and 8 bases stayed unmatched. Germline CDR1 and CDR2: LGHDT and YNNKEL (reference sequence). The CDR3 totals 15 residues. The CDR3 DNA reads TGTGCCAGCAGCCAAGTTGGCGGGAGGGCCCGGGAGCAGTTCTTC. This encodes CASSQVGGRAREQFF.

V and J are TRBV7-8 and TRBJ1-1; a weak D match, TRBD1 (6 bases). CDR3 length: 15 amino acids. Germline CDR1 is SGHVS and CDR2 is FQNEAQ. V was trimmed by 3 bases and J by 2 bases, leaving 13 bases between them. In nucleotides, the CDR3 is TGTGCCAGCAGCTTCGACAGGCCCCTAAACACTGAAGCTTTCTTT. Translated: CASSFDRPLNTEAFF.

The chain is built from TRBV4-3 and TRBJ2-1; D is perhaps TRBD1 (6 bases). The CDR3 is 14 residues long. Per germline, CDR1 LGHNA and CDR2 YSLEER. V was clipped by 2 bases and J by 8 bases, with 13 bases between them. The CDR3 DNA reads as TGCGCCAGCAGCCAACCAGGGGAGTCGGATGAGCAGTTCTTC. Translation: CASSQPGESDEQFF.

In its sample, this clone was seen many times. This chain connects TRBV3-1 (or the pseudogene TRBV3-2) to TRBJ2-2; 7 bases match TRBD2. Looked up from germline, CDR1 is LGHDT and CDR2 is YNNKEL (reference sequence). Germline trimming cut 4 bases from V and 2 bases from J; bases unmatched to any gene: 7. This CDR3 comprises 16 residues. The CDR3 DNA sequence: TGTGCCAGCAGCCTAGAGACTAGCCTAAACACCGGGGAGCTGTTTTTT. Translating gives CASSLETSLNTGELFF.

The V and J genes are TRBV2 and TRBJ2-7; D remains unclear. Germline lookup yields CDR1 SNHLY and CDR2 FYNNEI. The CDR3 spans 11 residues. V was pared by 7 bases and J by 3 bases, with 7 bases between. The CDR3 nucleotides are TGTGCCAGCAACTTGTACTACGAGCAGTACTTC. Its protein product is CASNLYYEQYF. Variable domain in full (rest from reference TRBV2 and TRBJ2-7): EPEVTQTPSHQVTQMGQEVILRCVPISNHLYFYWYRQILGQKVEFLVSFYNNEISEKSEIFDDQFSVERPDGSNFTLKIRSTKLEDSAMYFCASNLYYEQYFGPGTRLTVT.